The entry that follows covers one TCR beta chain sequence. What it binds is unknown. The data derive from a study of T cell responses to AZD1222 COVID-19 vaccine. About the research overall: Second-dose recipients at about 4 or about 12 weeks were treated as one pooled group.

Only in-frame clones appear in the TCRdb table, and some are missing; sequencing was by immunoSEQ multiplex PCR. Of around 140,000 clones listed, about 93% are singletons. General study findings and limits: Breadth and depth of Spike-specific TCRs rose after two AZD1222 doses. Donors were largely white British and mainly female; clonal diversity was possibly underestimated. Sampling that yielded the repertoires occurred only after the peak T cell response.

Germline V lookup: CDR1 MNHEY, CDR2 SVGEGT. The CDR3 contains 14 residues. Trimming stripped 2 bases from V and 1 base from J, with 8 bases between. The sequence came from an adult in good health. This rearrangement joins TRBV6-2 or TRBV6-3 to TRBJ2-5, with D perhaps being TRBD1 or TRBD2 (5 bases each). Here the sequenced sample was peripheral blood, taken on day 0 of AZD1222 vaccination. CDR3 residues: CASSYPGPQETQYF. CDR3 DNA: TGTGCCAGCAGTTACCCGGGGCCCCAAGAGACCCAGTACTTC.